This passage covers 18 T cell receptor beta chains from one sample sequenced in a study of cytomegalovirus exposure and HLA in healthy donors. Vbeta (60) and Jbeta (13) primers were used in the PCR. Some clones are missing from TCRdb's copy, which holds only in-frame ones; the method was immunoSEQ multiplex PCR. Here the sample spans about 200,000 clones, roughly 83% being singletons. The sequenced material came from PBMCs. The source of these receptors is a male donor in good health and CMV-seropositive.

This CDR3 reads CASSAEGGTPTRDEKLFF. The CDR3, as DNA: TGCGCCAGCAGTGCGGAGGGAGGGACGCCCACCCGGGATGAAAAACTGTTTTTT. This chain connects TRBV10-2 to TRBJ1-4, with D perhaps matching TRBD1 (5 bases). V lost 4 bases and J lost 6, with 24 bases in between. CDR3 length equals 18 residues. CDR1 and CDR2 (germline): WSHSY, SAAADI.

The J gene is TRBJ2-1, the V gene TRBV4-3; 7 bases fit TRBD1. The ends lost 0 bases at V and 6 bases at J; junction bases unmatched: 11. Germline lookup yields CDR1 LGHNA and CDR2 YSLEER. This CDR3 is 17 amino acids long. CDR3 amino acids: CASSQDSGRGFGNEQFF. CDR3 nucleotide sequence: TGCGCCAGCAGCCAAGATTCGGGCAGGGGGTTCGGCAATGAGCAGTTCTTC.

This clone came up once. The rearrangement links TRBV28 to TRBJ1-3, with D unclear. The V and J ends lost 6 bases and 7 bases respectively, with 10 bases between them. The CDR3 has 12 residues. The V gene's germline CDR1 is MDHEN and CDR2 SYDVKM. The CDR3: CASSGLRNTIYF. CDR3 bases: TGTGCCAGCAGCGGACTTCGGAACACCATATATTTT. Full variable domain (rest looked up from reference TRBV28 and TRBJ1-3): DVKVTQSSRYLVKRTGEKVFLECVQDMDHENMFWYRQDPGLGLRLIYFSYDVKMKEKGDIPEGYSVSREKKERFSLILESASTNQTSMYLCASSGLRNTIYFGEGSWLTVV.

This clone was seen a handful of times. The chain links TRBV19 to TRBJ1-5; possible D gene TRBD1, 6 bases. Germline V gene data show CDR1 as LNHDA and CDR2 as SQIVND (reference sequence). This CDR3 is built from 15 residues. Trimming removed 4 bases at V and 7 bases at J, with 17 bases between. DNA of the CDR3: TGTGCCAGTAGTACCCCCGACAGGATGGAACAGCCCCAGCATTTT. This gives the protein CASSTPDRMEQPQHF. Combining the CDR3 with reference TRBV19 and TRBJ1-5 gives the whole variable domain DGGITQSPKYLFRKEGQNVTLSCEQNLNHDAMYWYRQDPGQGLRLIYYSQIVNDFQKGDIAEGYSVSREKKESFPLTVTSAQKNPTAFYLCASSTPDRMEQPQHFGDGTRLSIL.

V and J are TRBV5-1 and TRBJ1-4, with D maybe TRBD1 (5 bases). The CDR3 spans 15 residues. The germline V and J ends were trimmed by 0 bases and 5 bases, with 11 bases remaining between them. The germline gives CDR1 SGHRS, CDR2 YFSETQ. The CDR3 is CASSLAGGSNEKLFF. For the CDR3, the DNA is TGCGCCAGCAGCTTGGCCGGGGGTTCAAATGAAAAACTGTTTTTT.

The chain employs TRBV6-1 and TRBJ1-4; D call uncertain. Looked up from germline, CDR1 is MNHNS and CDR2 is SASEGT. Between the trimmed V and J ends, which lost 1 base and 6 bases, there was a span of 18 bases. The CDR3 length is 17 residues. The CDR3 loop is CASSEGGGIHYDEKLFF. The CDR3 nucleotides read TGTGCCAGCAGTGAAGGTGGAGGGATCCACTATGATGAAAAACTGTTTTTT.

The DNA of the CDR3 is TGTGCCAGCAGCTCCATGGTTTTGATGGCAGGGGAAGAGACCCAGTACTTC. Its protein is CASSSMVLMAGEETQYF. V gene TRBV7-3 combines with J gene TRBJ2-5, with TRBD1 as a possible D gene (6 bases). This CDR3 has 17 amino acids. Germline V gives CDR1 SGHTA, CDR2 FQGTGA. Trimming cost V 4 bases and J 3 bases, with 21 bases left between them.

This clone came up once. J is TRBJ2-2 and V is TRBV12-5, with 8 bases lining up with TRBD2. The CDR3 length is 16 residues. Germline CDR1 and CDR2: LGHNT and FRNRAP. After removal of 3 bases from V and 7 bases from J, the junction contained 10 bases not matched to a gene. The CDR3 nucleotides read TGTGCTAGTGGTTTTTCAGCGACTAGCGAGATCGGGGAGCTGTTTTTT. Translated: CASGFSATSEIGELFF. The variable domain in full, with the rest retrieved from reference TRBV12-5 and TRBJ2-2, is DARVTQTPRHKVTEMGQEVTMRCQPILGHNTVFWYRQTMMQGLELLAYFRNRAPLDDSGMPKDRFSAEMPDATLATLKIQPSEPRDSAVYFCASGFSATSEIGELFFGEGSRLTVL.

This clone was observed a handful of times. The chain is built from TRBV6-5 and TRBJ2-5; 7 bases agree with TRBD2. The V gene end was trimmed by 0 bases and the J gene end by 4 bases; junction bases not matched to a gene: 5. This CDR3 has 15 residues. In germline, CDR1 is MNHEY, CDR2 SVGAGI. The CDR3 sequence is CASSYSTGGGETQYF. DNA for the CDR3: TGTGCCAGCAGTTACTCTACGGGAGGAGGAGAGACCCAGTACTTC.

This chain links TRBV10-3 with TRBJ1-5; D is possibly TRBD1 (5 bases). The CDR3 runs to 14 residues. CDR1 is ENHRY, CDR2 SYGVKD, per germline. Between the trimmed V and J ends, which lost 3 bases and 4 bases, there was a span of 10 bases. The CDR3 sequence: CAISDPGGNQPQHF. In DNA form, the CDR3 reads TGTGCCATCAGTGACCCGGGGGGGAATCAGCCCCAGCATTTT.

The table lists this clone with a few counts. The chain recombines TRBV7-2 with TRBJ2-3; D is unresolved. Trimming shortened V by 8 bases and J by 6 bases, and 6 bases separated the two germline ends. Germline loops: CDR1 SGHTA, CDR2 FQGNSA. This CDR3 comprises 10 residues. CDR3 loop: CASGVDTQYF. In nucleotides, the CDR3 is TGTGCCAGCGGAGTGGATACGCAGTATTTT.

CDR3 residues: CASSGQRSTYEQYF. The DNA for the CDR3 is TGTGCCAGCAGCGGACAGCGCTCTACCTACGAGCAGTACTTC. J is TRBJ2-7 and V is TRBV6-5, with D possibly TRBD1 on 6 matching bases. V dropped 6 bases and J dropped 2 bases, with 14 bases sitting between them. This CDR3 region has 14 residues. Germline lookup yields CDR1 MNHEY and CDR2 SVGAGI.

The chain is built from TRBV5-4 and TRBJ2-1; 14 bases match TRBD2. Germline V lookup: CDR1 SGHNT, CDR2 YYREEE (reference sequence). The J segment lost 12 bases and the V segment lost 4 bases, leaving 6 bases of the junction unmatched. This CDR3 is 14 amino acids long. CDR3 loop: CASSSPGLAGVQFF. CDR3 bases: TGTGCCAGCAGCAGCCCGGGACTAGCGGGGGTGCAGTTCTTC.

V and J are TRBV10-2 and TRBJ2-7; no definite D call. The CDR3 runs 13 residues. The ends were cut back, 4 bases at V and 0 bases at J, with 7 bases in the middle. Germline V gene lookup returns CDR1 WSHSY and CDR2 SAAADI. CDR3: CASSAVNSYEQYF. The CDR3 region has the DNA TGCGCCAGCAGTGCGGTGAACTCCTACGAGCAGTACTTC.

This clone was counted a few times. The chain carries TRBV5-4 and TRBJ1-5; D not resolved. CDR1 and CDR2 from the germline V gene are SGHNT and YYREEE (reference sequence). V was cut by 4 bases and J by 4 bases, with 6 bases left in between. The CDR3 is 12 residues long. The CDR3 protein is CASSQDNQPQHF. Here the CDR3 DNA reads TGTGCCAGCAGCCAGGATAATCAGCCCCAGCATTTT.

The J gene is TRBJ2-2, the V gene TRBV9, with 9 bases matching TRBD1. Per the germline V gene, CDR1 is SGDLS and CDR2 is YYNGEE. The CDR3 has 17 residues. Losses at the gene ends were 0 bases for V and 2 bases for J; bases not matched to a gene: 5. CDR3 amino acids: CASSVALGQGNTGELFF. In DNA form, the CDR3 reads TGTGCCAGCAGCGTAGCTTTGGGACAGGGTAACACCGGGGAGCTGTTTTTT. The full variable domain, with the rest looked up from reference TRBV9 and TRBJ2-2, is DSGVTQTPKHLITATGQRVTLRCSPRSGDLSVYWYQQSLDQGLQFLIQYYNGEERAKGNILERFSAQQFPDLHSELNLSSLELGDSALYFCASSVALGQGNTGELFFGEGSRLTVL.

In its sample, this clone was seen a few times. The V call is TRBV7-3, the J call TRBJ1-1; D may be TRBD1 (5 bases). With 2 bases removed from V and 1 base from J, the gap between germline ends came to 5 bases. The CDR3 runs to 13 residues. Germline V CDR1 and CDR2: SGHTA, FQGTGA. CDR3 bases: TGTGCCAGCAGCTTAGACAGGAACACTGAAGCTTTCTTT. Its protein is CASSLDRNTEAFF.

The chain has TRBV5-1 and TRBJ1-2; TRBD1 matches at 9 bases. The CDR3 has 13 residues. In germline, CDR1 is SGHRS, CDR2 YFSETQ. Germline trimming cut 0 bases from V and 10 bases from J; bases unmatched to any gene: 4. CDR3 loop: CASSLGTGVFYTF. CDR3 coding DNA: TGCGCCAGCAGCTTGGGGACAGGGGTTTTCTACACCTTC.